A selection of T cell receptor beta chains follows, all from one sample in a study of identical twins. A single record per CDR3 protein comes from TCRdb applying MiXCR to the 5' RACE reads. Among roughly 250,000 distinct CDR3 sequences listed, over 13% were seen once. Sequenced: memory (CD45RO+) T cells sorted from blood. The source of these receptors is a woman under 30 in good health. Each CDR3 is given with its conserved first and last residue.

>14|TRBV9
CASSVSVTKNIQYF
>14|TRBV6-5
CASSYTSRLETQYF
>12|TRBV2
CASSRQGFGYTF
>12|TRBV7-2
CASSLSGGTQYF
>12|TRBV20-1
CSVGRPNTEAFF
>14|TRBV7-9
CASSPQGRTSEQYF
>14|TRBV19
CATQPGQGAETQYF
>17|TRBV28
CASSCWGQECVNQPQHF
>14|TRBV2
CASTAERSGETQYF
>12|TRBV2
CASRGGRWTQYF
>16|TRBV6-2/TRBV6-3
CASTQAGTSVADTQYF
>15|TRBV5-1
CASSFIGASGGEQFF
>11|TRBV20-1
CSVSGDTEAFF
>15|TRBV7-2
CASSLGGHSYNEQFF
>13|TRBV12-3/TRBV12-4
CASSLGDGYEQYF
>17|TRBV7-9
CASSIRGTSGGHYTQYF
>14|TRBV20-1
CSAPRLAGGYEQYF